This passage covers 30 T cell receptor beta chains from one sample sequenced in a study of T cells in localized non-small cell lung cancer. The assay was immunoSEQ multiplex PCR, and TCRdb's table has in-frame clones only and misses some. Altogether 40,000 to 60,000 clones are present, roughly 86% being singletons, with the ten largest covering roughly 16%. Sample: PBMCs, taken before any cancer treatment. These TCRs come from a female donor with stage II lung adenocarcinoma.

This sequence joins TRBV18 and TRBJ2-2; 12 nucleotides line up with TRBD2. This CDR3 has 16 amino acids. CDR1 is KGHSH and CDR2 is LQKENI in the germline V gene. V was clipped by 6 bases and J by 7 bases; unmatched bases: 9. This chain's CDR3 is CASSPGLAGTGGELFF. In DNA, the CDR3 is TGTGCCAGCTCCCCTGGACTAGCGGGGACCGGCGGGGAGCTGTTTTTT.

J is TRBJ2-7 and V is TRBV7-2, with D tentatively TRBD1 or TRBD2 (5 bases each). V was pared by 8 bases and J by 2 bases, with 16 bases between. The CDR3 sequence is 14 residues long. Per the germline V gene, CDR1 is SGHTA and CDR2 is FQGNSA. As DNA, the CDR3 is TGTGCCAGCCACCTCGGGACGGACCCCTACGAGCAGTACTTC. Protein product: CASHLGTDPYEQYF. The full variable domain, rest sourced from reference TRBV7-2 and TRBJ2-7, is GAGVSQSPSNKVTEKGKDVELRCDPISGHTALYWYRQSLGQGLEFLIYFQGNSAPDKSGLPSDRFSAERTGGSVSTLTIQRTQQEDSAVYLCASHLGTDPYEQYFGPGTRLTVT.

V gene TRBV27 combines with J gene TRBJ2-1, with TRBD2 as a possible D gene (5 bases). V dropped 5 bases and J dropped 0 bases, with 17 bases sitting between them. Germline V gene sequence: CDR1 MNHEY, CDR2 SMNVEV (reference sequence). CDR3 length equals 17 residues. The DNA of the CDR3 is TGTGCCAGCAGTAGGCTAGCCCAGCTCGGCTCCTACAATGAGCAGTTCTTC. This translates into CASSRLAQLGSYNEQFF.

The chain carries TRBV4-2 and TRBJ1-1, with D possibly being TRBD1 (5 bases). The CDR3 runs 16 residues. Germline V gene data show CDR1 as LGHNA and CDR2 as YNFKEQ. The ends were cut back, 0 bases at V and 0 bases at J, with 11 bases in the middle. The CDR3 nucleotides are TGTGCCAGCAGCCAAGATCTCGAGGGGCTGAACACTGAAGCTTTCTTT. It encodes CASSQDLEGLNTEAFF.

The chain combines TRBV6-1 with TRBJ1-2; 9 nucleotides agree with TRBD1. The CDR3 loop spans 14 amino acids. With V trimmed by 7 bases and J by 8 bases, 11 bases remained unmatched. CDR1 and CDR2 from the germline V gene are MNHNS and SASEGT. The DNA for the CDR3 is TGTGCCAGCACTACAGGGGGCAGTTCCGACGGCTACACCTTC. This codes for CASTTGGSSDGYTF.

V is TRBV18 and J is TRBJ2-7; D gene unclear. The CDR3 covers 12 residues. The ends were cut back, 4 bases at V and 7 bases at J, with 11 bases in the middle. CDR1 is KGHSH and CDR2 is LQKENI in the germline V gene. The chain's CDR3 is CASSRTADEQYF. CDR3 in DNA: TGTGCCAGCTCACGGACGGCCGATGAGCAGTACTTC.

The chain employs TRBV11-2 and TRBJ2-3; D may be TRBD1 or TRBD2 (5 bases each). V was shortened by 1 base and J by 6 bases, with 14 bases between the two germline ends. The CDR3 is 15 amino acids. Per the germline V gene, CDR1 is SGHAT and CDR2 is FQNNGV. DNA of the CDR3: TGTGCCAGCAGCTTAGGGGACCGACCTGGGGATACGCAGTATTTT. Protein: CASSLGDRPGDTQYF.

The chain has TRBV18 and TRBJ1-6; D ambiguous. Trimming left V 2 bases short and J 8 bases short, with 7 bases between. In germline, CDR1 is KGHSH, CDR2 LQKENI. This CDR3 has 13 residues. The CDR3: CASSPGPDSPLHF. CDR3 bases: TGTGCCAGCTCACCAGGACCTGATTCACCCCTCCACTTT. The entire variable domain, with the rest obtained from reference TRBV18 and TRBJ1-6, is as follows: NAGVMQNPRHLVRRRGQEARLRCSPMKGHSHVYWYRQLPEEGLKFMVYLQKENIIDESGMPKERFSAEFPKEGPSILRIQQVVRGDSAAYFCASSPGPDSPLHFGNGTRLTVT.

The gene calls are TRBV7-2 and TRBJ1-2, with D possibly being TRBD1 (5 bases). CDR1 and CDR2 from the germline V gene are SGHTA and FQGNSA. V lost 6 bases to trimming and J lost 8 bases, with 13 bases between them. This CDR3 is 12 amino acids long. The CDR3 DNA sequence: TGTGCCAGCAGACCGGGACTTGGGGGCTACACCTTC. Encoded protein: CASRPGLGGYTF. Together with reference TRBV7-2 and TRBJ1-2, the CDR3 gives the full variable domain: GAGVSQSPSNKVTEKGKDVELRCDPISGHTALYWYRQSLGQGLEFLIYFQGNSAPDKSGLPSDRFSAERTGGSVSTLTIQRTQQEDSAVYLCASRPGLGGYTFGSGTRLTVV.

Only one count was recorded for this clone. The rearrangement joins TRBV7-2 to TRBJ2-7; D is unclear. The germline V and J ends were trimmed by 1 base and 3 bases, with 13 bases remaining between them. CDR1 is SGHTA and CDR2 is FQGNSA in the germline V gene. There are 15 residues in the CDR3. The chain's CDR3 is CASSLGYTADYEQYF. The CDR3 DNA is TGTGCCAGCAGCTTAGGATATACGGCCGACTACGAGCAGTACTTC.

The genes are TRBV30 and TRBJ2-1; D call uncertain. V lost 4 bases, J lost 0 bases, and 13 bases lay in between. This CDR3 contains 15 residues. Germline values: CDR1 GTSNPN, CDR2 SVGIG (reference sequence). CDR3 loop: CAWTEPLSSYNEQFF. The CDR3 nucleotides read TGTGCCTGGACGGAGCCACTGAGCTCCTACAATGAGCAGTTCTTC.

The genes are TRBV25-1 and TRBJ1-1; TRBD1 is a possible D gene (5 bases). There are 13 residues in the CDR3. Germline V gene lookup returns CDR1 MGHDK and CDR2 SYGVNS. Trimming cost V 5 bases and J 0 bases, with 7 bases left between them. CDR3 nucleotides: TGTGCCAGCAGTTCAGGGCTGAACACTGAAGCTTTCTTT. It yields the protein CASSSGLNTEAFF.

This clone was found once. J is TRBJ1-2 and V is TRBV5-1; D may be TRBD1 (6 bases). Trimming took off 3 bases at V and 4 bases at J, with 22 bases between the two ends. The CDR3 is 17 amino acids. CDR1 is SGHRS and CDR2 is YFSETQ in the germline V gene. DNA for the CDR3: TGCGCCAGCAGCTCTACAGGGTGGTACTTGATCCCCTATGGCTACACCTTC. This translates into CASSSTGWYLIPYGYTF.

This clone was recorded once. The rearrangement uses TRBV2 and TRBJ1-6, with D tentatively TRBD1 (6 bases). The germline CDR1 and CDR2 sequences are SNHLY and FYNNEI. Between the trimmed V and J ends, which lost 0 bases and 10 bases, there was a span of 19 bases. This CDR3 contains 17 residues. The CDR3 loop is CASSEARQGSVRSPLHF. CDR3 DNA: TGTGCCAGCAGTGAAGCGCGCCAGGGGTCTGTTCGATCACCCCTCCACTTT.

The J gene is TRBJ2-1, the V gene TRBV5-1, with a possible D match to TRBD1 (6 bases). Germline loops: CDR1 SGHRS, CDR2 YFSETQ. The CDR3 is made up of 16 amino acids. Trimming removed 4 bases at V and 5 bases at J, with 19 bases between. The CDR3 spells CASSPKQGLIDNEQFF. DNA for the CDR3: TGCGCCAGCAGCCCCAAACAGGGATTGATAGACAATGAGCAGTTCTTC.

The chain's CDR3 is CASSAYKGGKGYTF. CDR3 sequence (DNA): TGTGCCAGCAGCGCATACAAGGGGGGAAAAGGCTACACCTTC. The gene calls are TRBV9 and TRBJ1-2; D perhaps matches TRBD1 (6 bases). Germline-derived CDR1 and CDR2 are SGDLS and YYNGEE. Trimming left V 3 bases short and J 8 bases short, with 17 bases between. This CDR3 contains 14 residues.

V and J are TRBV5-1 and TRBJ1-4, with D maybe TRBD1 (5 bases). The germline gives CDR1 SGHRS, CDR2 YFSETQ. V was pared by 4 bases and J by 7 bases, with 14 bases between. The length of the CDR3 is 14 residues. The CDR3 spells CASSQGGLSEKLFF. The CDR3 coding sequence is TGCGCCAGCAGCCAGGGAGGATTAAGTGAAAAACTGTTTTTT.

This chain uses TRBV7-2 with TRBJ1-2, with D hard to call. The germline V and J ends were trimmed by 3 bases and 4 bases, with 6 bases remaining between them. The CDR3 runs to 12 residues. CDR1 is SGHTA, CDR2 FQGNSA, per germline. CDR3 DNA sequence: TGTGCCAGCAGCTTTGAGGGCTATGGCTACACCTTC. Encoded protein: CASSFEGYGYTF.

This sequence joins TRBV5-4 and TRBJ2-3; D unresolved. The germline V and J ends were trimmed by 2 bases and 2 bases, with 0 bases remaining between them. CDR3 length: 11 residues. Germline V gene sequence: CDR1 SGHNT, CDR2 YYREEE (reference sequence). Here the CDR3 DNA reads TGTGCCAGCAGCTTCACAGATACGCAGTATTTT. Translating it yields CASSFTDTQYF.

The CDR3 reads CASSPRDRIYEQYF. DNA of the CDR3: TGTGCCAGCAGCCCTCGGGACAGGATCTACGAGCAGTACTTC. This sequence joins TRBV9 and TRBJ2-7, with 8 positions matching TRBD1. The CDR3 has 14 amino acids. V shed 4 bases, J shed 3 bases, and the junction held 6 bases outside the gene matches. Looked up from germline, CDR1 is SGDLS and CDR2 is YYNGEE.

The chain joins TRBV12-5 to TRBJ1-3; no firm D call. Germline V lookup: CDR1 LGHNT, CDR2 FRNRAP. This CDR3 comprises 13 residues. With 8 bases removed from V and 0 bases from J, the gap between germline ends came to 8 bases. CDR3 sequence (DNA): TGTGCTAGTAGTGCCAGCTCTGGAAACACCATATATTTT. Translation gives CASSASSGNTIYF.

The chain joins TRBV6-1 to TRBJ1-2, with D unclear. There are 15 residues in the CDR3. V was clipped by 1 base and J by 4 bases, with 13 bases between them. CDR1 MNHNS and CDR2 SASEGT come from the germline V gene. This CDR3 reads CASSEDGTLVYGYTF. CDR3 DNA: TGTGCCAGCAGTGAAGACGGCACCCTGGTCTATGGCTACACCTTC.

This sequence joins TRBV25-1 and TRBJ1-2, with D possibly TRBD1 on 5 matching bases. The CDR3 runs to 15 residues. The germline CDR1 and CDR2 sequences are MGHDK and SYGVNS. Trimming stripped 2 bases from V and 7 bases from J, with 17 bases between. CDR3 sequence: CASSEGGGVGRGYTF. CDR3 sequence (DNA): TGTGCCAGCAGTGAAGGGGGAGGGGTCGGCCGTGGCTACACCTTC.

The chain has TRBV5-4 and TRBJ2-3; D remains ambiguous. This CDR3 is built from 16 residues. Trimming shortened V by 4 bases and J by 0 bases, and 15 bases separated the two germline ends. CDR1 SGHNT and CDR2 YYREEE come from the germline V gene (reference sequence). CDR3 region: CASSPPPSSSTDTQYF. CDR3 nucleotides: TGTGCCAGCAGCCCGCCACCCAGCTCTAGCACAGATACGCAGTATTTT.

J is TRBJ2-1 and V is TRBV5-8, with unresolved D. V dropped 0 bases and J dropped 8 bases, with 18 bases sitting between them. Germline V CDR1 and CDR2: SGHTS, YDEGEE. This CDR3 region has 16 residues. The CDR3 sequence: CASSLAVGRLLDEQFF. The CDR3, as DNA: TGTGCCAGCAGCTTGGCCGTCGGGCGCTTGCTCGATGAGCAGTTCTTC.

This chain connects TRBV14 to TRBJ1-2; D is uncertain. The CDR3 extends over 12 amino acids. Per the germline V gene, CDR1 is SGHDN and CDR2 is FVKESK. V was pared by 2 bases and J by 8 bases, with 9 bases between. In DNA, the CDR3 is TGTGCCAGCAGCCAAACTAGTAGGGGCTACACCTTC. Translating it yields CASSQTSRGYTF.

The V gene is TRBV11-2, the J gene TRBJ2-2; perhaps TRBD1 as D (7 bases). Between the trimmed V and J ends, which lost 4 bases and 1 base, there was a span of 10 bases. The CDR3 totals 15 residues. Germline V gene sequence: CDR1 SGHAT, CDR2 FQNNGV. In DNA form, the CDR3 reads TGTGCCAGCAGCTATCAGGGGGGGAACACCGGGGAGCTGTTTTTT. Translating gives CASSYQGGNTGELFF.

As for this clone: Other nucleotide sequences from this sample produce the same CDR3. The chain employs TRBV29-1 and TRBJ2-1, with 12 bases lining up with TRBD2. Trimming at V came to 5 bases and at J to 7 bases, leaving 3 bases not matched to a gene. Germline-derived CDR1 and CDR2 are SQVTM and ANQGSEA. This CDR3 spans 13 amino acids. The CDR3 spells CSVPGLAGNEQFF. Written as DNA, the CDR3 is TGCAGCGTTCCTGGACTAGCGGGGAATGAGCAGTTCTTC.

The J gene is TRBJ2-7, the V gene TRBV18; D gene uncertain. The V end was cut by 4 bases, the J end by 4 bases, with 14 bases between. Germline CDR1 is KGHSH and CDR2 is LQKENI. The CDR3 covers 14 residues. In DNA form, the CDR3 reads TGTGCCAGCTCACTCATTGATGCCGGTTACGAGCAGTACTTC. Amino acids: CASSLIDAGYEQYF.

This clone was observed once. The chain has TRBV19 and TRBJ1-1; a weak D match, TRBD1 (6 bases). Trimming shortened V by 8 bases and J by 0 bases, and 16 bases separated the two germline ends. Germline assignment: CDR1 LNHDA and CDR2 SQIVND (reference sequence). The CDR3 is 15 amino acids. The CDR3 DNA reads TGTGCCAGTCTATCGGACAGCCTTATGAACACTGAAGCTTTCTTT. Its translation: CASLSDSLMNTEAFF.